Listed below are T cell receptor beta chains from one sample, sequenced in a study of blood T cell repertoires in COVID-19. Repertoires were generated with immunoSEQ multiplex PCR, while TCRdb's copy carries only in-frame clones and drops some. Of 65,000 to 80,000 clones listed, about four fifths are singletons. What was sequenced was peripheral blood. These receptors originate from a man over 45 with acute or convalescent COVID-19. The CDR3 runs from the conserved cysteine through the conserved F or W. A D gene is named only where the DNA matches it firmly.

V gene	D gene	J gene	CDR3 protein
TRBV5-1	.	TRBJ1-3	CASSMISGTPSGGNTIYF
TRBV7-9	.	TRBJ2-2	CASTYLSNTGELFF
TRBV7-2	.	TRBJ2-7	CASSYDKAAYEQYF
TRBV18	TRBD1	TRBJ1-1	CASSNGRGQTEAFF
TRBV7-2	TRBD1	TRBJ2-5	CASSLGIVGRGKTQYF
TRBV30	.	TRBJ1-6	CAWSPESSYNSPLHF
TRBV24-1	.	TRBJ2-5	CATSAFPTREETQYF
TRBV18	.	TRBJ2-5	CASSPRQPQETQYF
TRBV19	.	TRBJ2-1	CASSTNRYNEQFF
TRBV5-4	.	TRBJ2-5	CASSTRQGLLETQYF